This T cell receptor delta chain came from a study of γδ T cells in repeated Plasmodium falciparum infection. Turning to the study itself: Malian children with intense seasonal malaria exposure were compared with matched Australian children. Timepoints: baseline, immediately before selected infections, and 21 days after every infection. Malaria-naive adults were infected with P. falciparum NF54 four times over about 600 days.

TCRdb re-analyzed the multiplex PCR reads via CATT. The data contain about 89,000 delta-chain clones, more than 1.4% of them seen just once; the ten biggest clones take up 7% to 9.5%. By its share, this clone is medium-sized. The clonotype originates from a pool of human donors (malaria-infected and uninfected, not separated). The sample was gamma-delta T cells from blood.

CDR3 in DNA: TGTGCTCTTGGGATACGCCCCCCCGGCTCCAAACTCATCTTT. The encoded protein is CALGIRPPGSKLIF. V and J are TRDV1 and TRDJ1; TRDD3 is a possible D gene (5 bases). V lost 5 bases and J lost 8, with 18 bases in between. In germline, CDR1 is TSWWSYY, CDR2 QGS. The CDR3 spans 14 residues.